Following are 16 T cell receptor beta chains from one sample sequenced in a study of radiotherapy plus CTLA-4 blockade in lung cancer. The table came from immunoSEQ multiplex PCR; TCRdb's copy has only in-frame clones and leaves some out. Of 70,000 to 90,000 clones listed, 78% are singletons. The sample consisted of peripheral blood, taken from a patient treated with radiotherapy plus ipilimumab. These receptors came from a human donor with non-small cell lung cancer whose response to radiotherapy plus ipilimumab could not be evaluated. Some clones in this sample may be carry-over from other donors' samples.

V usage is TRBV9 and J usage is TRBJ2-3, with 7 bases identical to TRBD2. CDR1 and CDR2 from the germline V gene are SGDLS and YYNGEE. Trimming took 3 bases from V and 2 from J; bases not matched to a gene: 6. This CDR3 contains 15 residues. The CDR3, as DNA: TGTGCCAGCAGCGCACCGGGACTAACCACAGATACGCAGTATTTT. It yields the protein CASSAPGLTTDTQYF.

With respect to this clone: The CDR3 does not close with the conserved phenylalanine or tryptophan, likely indicating a read error. The DNA is omitted, as the CDR3 cannot be located on it reliably, and the CDR3 follows TCRdb's listing. The rearrangement joins TRBV6-5 to TRBJ2-7; TRBD1 was called by the table and not checked on the DNA. The length of the CDR3 is 14 amino acids, counting both ends. CDR1 and CDR2 from the germline V gene are MNHEY and SVGAGI. CDR3 amino acids: CASGTPGQGAPYSL.

A few counts support this clone. This chain connects TRBV6-6 to TRBJ1-1; D is unclear. The V end was cut by 6 bases, the J end by 0 bases, with 11 bases between. CDR3 size: 14 residues. The V gene's germline CDR1 is MNHNY and CDR2 SVGAGI (reference sequence). Here the CDR3 DNA reads TGTGCCAGCAGCCAAGGAGAGATGAACACTGAAGCTTTCTTT. Protein sequence: CASSQGEMNTEAFF.

The V call is TRBV4-3, the J call TRBJ1-2; 7 positions match TRBD1. The CDR3 is 14 amino acids. V shed 0 bases, J shed 4 bases, and the junction held 2 bases outside the gene matches. Germline V gene sequence: CDR1 LGHNA, CDR2 YSLEER. The CDR3 loop is CASSQDRGAYGYTF. The CDR3 DNA is TGCGCCAGCAGCCAAGACAGGGGGGCCTATGGCTACACCTTC.

V usage is TRBV5-1 and J usage is TRBJ2-5, with 9 nucleotides matching TRBD1. The ends lost 4 bases at V and 1 base at J; junction bases unmatched: 5. The germline CDR1 and CDR2 sequences are SGHRS and YFSETQ. The CDR3 is made up of 15 amino acids. The CDR3 loop reads CASSMGQGPQETQYF. The CDR3 DNA is TGCGCCAGCAGCATGGGACAGGGACCCCAAGAGACCCAGTACTTC.

The V and J genes are TRBV4-1 and TRBJ2-7, with D possibly TRBD1 on 6 matching bases. CDR1 and CDR2 (germline): MGHRA, YSYEKL. V was trimmed by 4 bases and J by 3 bases, leaving 19 bases between them. The CDR3 totals 16 residues. The chain's CDR3 is CASSPHRVASFYEQYF. Here the CDR3 DNA reads TGCGCCAGCAGCCCCCACAGGGTTGCCTCCTTCTACGAGCAGTACTTC.

The V call is TRBV5-6, the J call TRBJ1-2; D not resolved. V gave up 4 bases and J gave up 7 bases, with 14 bases separating them. The germline CDR1 and CDR2 sequences are SGHDT and YYEEEE. The CDR3 length is 13 residues. CDR3 in amino acids: CASSVGGPRGYTF. CDR3 DNA sequence: TGTGCCAGCAGCGTAGGCGGGCCCCGTGGCTACACCTTC.

The chain uses TRBV4-2 and TRBJ2-2, with D maybe TRBD2 (6 bases). Trimming took 0 bases from V and 1 from J, leaving 9 bases between them. Per the germline V gene, CDR1 is LGHNA and CDR2 is YNFKEQ. The length of the CDR3 is 16 residues. The DNA of the CDR3 is TGTGCCAGCAGCCAAGACGTGCGGGGGAACACCGGGGAGCTGTTTTTT. Amino acid sequence: CASSQDVRGNTGELFF.

This sequence joins TRBV15 and TRBJ1-5, with a tentative D call TRBD1 (6 bases). V was clipped by 1 base and J by 6 bases, with 7 bases between them. Germline CDR1 is LNHNV and CDR2 is YYDKDF (reference sequence). CDR3 length: 13 residues. CDR3 sequence reads: CATSRAGVQPQHF. In DNA, the CDR3 is TGTGCCACCAGCAGAGCAGGGGTTCAGCCCCAGCATTTT.

The J gene is TRBJ1-3, the V gene TRBV11-2; 10 bases align to TRBD1. Germline values: CDR1 SGHAT, CDR2 FQNNGV. The CDR3 is 14 residues long. The ends lost 4 bases at V and 4 bases at J; junction bases unmatched: 1. The CDR3 DNA sequence: TGTGCCAGCAGCTCGACAGGGGGCGGAAACACCATATATTTT. Its translation is CASSSTGGGNTIYF.

The chain employs TRBV9 and TRBJ1-2, with TRBD1 matching over 7 bases. Trimming at V came to 4 bases and at J to 0 bases, leaving 3 bases not matched to a gene. The germline V gene encodes CDR1 SGDLS and CDR2 YYNGEE. The length of the CDR3 is 14 residues. The CDR3 region is CASSPGQANYGYTF. For the CDR3, the DNA is TGTGCCAGCAGCCCCGGACAGGCTAACTATGGCTACACCTTC. The entire variable domain, with the rest obtained from reference TRBV9 and TRBJ1-2, is as follows: DSGVTQTPKHLITATGQRVTLRCSPRSGDLSVYWYQQSLDQGLQFLIQYYNGEERAKGNILERFSAQQFPDLHSELNLSSLELGDSALYFCASSPGQANYGYTFGSGTRLTVV.

CDR3: CASRQSGGGSSYEQYF. In DNA, the CDR3 is TGTGCCAGTAGACAAAGCGGGGGCGGGAGCTCCTACGAGCAGTACTTC. V usage is TRBV19 and J usage is TRBJ2-7; 8 bases match TRBD2. The germline gives CDR1 LNHDA, CDR2 SQIVND (reference sequence). J was trimmed by 0 bases and V by 6 bases; bases with no gene match: 10. The CDR3 consists of 16 residues.

The chain recombines TRBV6-6 with TRBJ2-7, with 7 positions matching TRBD1. The trim removed 7 bases at V and 3 bases at J, leaving 6 bases unmatched. CDR3 length: 13 amino acids. Germline assignment: CDR1 MNHNY and CDR2 SVGAGI (reference sequence). For the CDR3, the DNA is TGTGCCAGCAACGGACAGGATTACTACGAGCAGTACTTC. Amino acid sequence: CASNGQDYYEQYF.

This clone was recorded a few times. The rearrangement links TRBV10-3 to TRBJ1-1; no definite D call. This CDR3 has 12 amino acids. V lost 4 bases and J lost 2, with 5 bases in between. In germline, CDR1 is ENHRY, CDR2 SYGVKD. CDR3 in amino acids: CAISAVNTEAFF. The DNA of the CDR3 is TGTGCCATCAGTGCAGTTAACACTGAAGCTTTCTTT.

This chain uses TRBV6-1 with TRBJ2-7; D gene ambiguous. Trimming cost V 7 bases and J 7 bases, with 23 bases left between them. The CDR3 runs to 15 residues. Germline-derived CDR1 and CDR2 are MNHNS and SASEGT. The CDR3 sequence is CASTPRSTIYMEQYF. CDR3 coding DNA: TGTGCCAGCACCCCCCGGTCAACGATCTATATGGAGCAGTACTTC.

This sequence joins TRBV9 and TRBJ2-1; 8 nucleotides line up with TRBD1. The length of the CDR3 is 15 residues. V gave up 4 bases and J gave up 11 bases; unmatched junction bases: 14. Per germline, CDR1 SGDLS and CDR2 YYNGEE. Written as DNA, the CDR3 is TGTGCCAGCAGCTCCACCAGGGGGCTTTGGGTAAAGCAGTTCTTC. This encodes CASSSTRGLWVKQFF.